A selection of T cell receptor beta chains follows, all from one sample in a study of blood T cell repertoires in COVID-19. Profiled with immunoSEQ multiplex PCR; TCRdb holds only in-frame clones, not every one. This sample has about 160,000 clones, with more than 60% found just once. The sequencing sample was made of peripheral blood. All receptors come from a man in his sixties or seventies with acute or convalescent COVID-19. Both conserved end residues are part of each CDR3. Each record gives: J gene, D gene, clone size, V gene, CDR3 length, CDR3 protein, CDR3 DNA. D genes are given only for firm matches. A row's size may be missing; if present it is once, few, many or a size class.

TRBJ1-2	TRBD1	NA	TRBV12-3/TRBV12-4	12	CASSSGGYGYTF	TGTGCCAGCAGTTCAGGGGGCTATGGCTACACCTTC
TRBJ2-5	TRBD1	NA	TRBV2	14	CASVGGQSQETQYF	TGTGCCAGCGTAGGGGGACAGAGCCAAGAGACCCAGTACTTC
TRBJ1-1	NA	NA	TRBV5-1	14	CASSLDFQGGEAFF	TGCGCCAGCAGCTTGGATTTCCAGGGAGGTGAAGCTTTCTTT
TRBJ2-7	NA	NA	TRBV19	15	CASSMGIGGPYEQYF	TGTGCCAGTAGTATGGGGATCGGGGGTCCCTACGAGCAGTACTTC
TRBJ1-1	NA	NA	TRBV27	16	CASSLTAVRWNTEAFF	TGTGCCAGCAGTTTAACCGCGGTCCGGTGGAACACTGAAGCTTTCTTT
TRBJ2-3	NA	NA	TRBV18	15	CASSGVAGDTDTQYF	TGTGCCTCCTCGGGGGTCGCAGGAGACACAGATACGCAGTATTTT
TRBJ1-2	TRBD1	once	TRBV6-5	12	CASSQGVYGYTF	TGTGCCAGCAGCCAGGGGGTATATGGCTACACCTTC
TRBJ2-7	NA	NA	TRBV11-2	14	CASSLREISYEQYF	TGTGCCAGCAGCCTTCGGGAGATCTCCTACGAGCAGTACTTC
TRBJ2-7	TRBD1	NA	TRBV18	15	CASSPPGQGAYEQYF	TGTGCCAGCTCACCACCGGGACAGGGGGCCTACGAGCAGTACTTC
TRBJ2-5	TRBD2	NA	TRBV20-1	14	CSASSGIDQETQYF	TGCAGTGCCAGTAGCGGGATCGATCAAGAGACCCAGTACTTC
TRBJ2-7	TRBD2	few	TRBV6-6	16	CASSHWLAGPPGEQYF	TGTGCCAGCAGCCACTGGCTAGCGGGGCCCCCGGGCGAGCAGTACTTC
TRBJ1-4	NA	few	TRBV2	15	CASSYLQATNEKLFF	TGTGCCAGCAGTTATCTCCAGGCAACTAATGAAAAACTGTTTTTT
TRBJ2-5	TRBD2	NA	TRBV7-2	15	CASSFQTSGSETQYF	TGTGCCAGCAGCTTCCAGACTAGCGGGAGTGAGACCCAGTACTTC